One and the same sample provided the 13 T cell receptor beta chains below, sequenced in a study of blood T cell repertoires in COVID-19. Sequencing was performed with immunoSEQ multiplex PCR; in TCRdb, only in-frame clones are kept and a portion is missing. The sample shows 200,000 to 250,000 clones, nearly 90% of them seen only once. Sequencing used peripheral blood. Receptors originate from a man younger than 35 with active or convalescent COVID-19.

V gene TRBV7-9 combines with J gene TRBJ2-1; D is perhaps TRBD2 (5 bases). Trimming stripped 5 bases from V and 9 bases from J, with 11 bases between. In germline, CDR1 is SEHNR, CDR2 FQNEAQ (reference sequence). This CDR3 is 12 amino acids long. CDR3 bases: TGTGCCAGCAGCCCGGACTGGTCTGAGCAGTTCTTC. This gives the protein CASSPDWSEQFF.

J is TRBJ2-1 and V is TRBV7-2, with 9 nucleotides matching TRBD1. Germline CDR1 reads SGHTA; CDR2 reads FQGNSA. V gave up 6 bases and J gave up 15 bases; unmatched junction bases: 9. The CDR3 contains 12 residues. CDR3 in DNA: TGTGCCAGCAGTCCTACAGGGGGCGGTCCGTTCTTC. Its translation is CASSPTGGGPFF. The complete variable domain, with remaining parts taken from reference TRBV7-2 and TRBJ2-1, reads GAGVSQSPSNKVTEKGKDVELRCDPISGHTALYWYRQSLGQGLEFLIYFQGNSAPDKSGLPSDRFSAERTGGSVSTLTIQRTQQEDSAVYLCASSPTGGGPFFGPGTRLTVL.

This chain links TRBV18 with TRBJ2-3; unclear D gene. CDR1 and CDR2 from the germline V gene are KGHSH and LQKENI. V was trimmed by 4 bases and J by 6 bases, leaving 14 bases between them. The CDR3 has 14 amino acids. The CDR3 DNA sequence: TGTGCCAGCTCACGCGGTGGGTCAGTCGATACGCAGTATTTT. This codes for CASSRGGSVDTQYF. Drawing the rest from reference TRBV18 and TRBJ2-3, the complete variable domain is NAGVMQNPRHLVRRRGQEARLRCSPMKGHSHVYWYRQLPEEGLKFMVYLQKENIIDESGMPKERFSAEFPKEGPSILRIQQVVRGDSAAYFCASSRGGSVDTQYFGPGTRLTVL.

V and J are TRBV15 and TRBJ1-1, with TRBD1 identical over 9 bases. This CDR3 is built from 15 residues. The germline V gene has CDR1 LNHNV and CDR2 YYDKDF (reference sequence). V was pared by 5 bases and J by 1 base, with 5 bases of the junction left unmatched. The CDR3 here is CATSRWDRENTEAFF. The CDR3 DNA reads TGTGCCACCAGCCGGTGGGACAGGGAGAACACTGAAGCTTTCTTT.

V and J are TRBV18 and TRBJ1-4; 9 bases agree with TRBD1. Losses at the gene ends were 4 bases for V and 0 bases for J; bases not matched to a gene: 9. The CDR3 consists of 18 residues. Germline-derived CDR1 and CDR2 are KGHSH and LQKENI. The CDR3 DNA reads TGTGCCAGCTCACTCCAACAGGGGGCCCTATCAACTAATGAAAAACTGTTTTTT. Translating gives CASSLQQGALSTNEKLFF.

This rearrangement joins TRBV27 to TRBJ2-7; 11 bases agree with TRBD2. CDR3 length equals 16 residues. Germline V gene data show CDR1 as MNHEY and CDR2 as SMNVEV (reference sequence). Trimming at V came to 10 bases and at J to 3 bases, leaving 14 bases not matched to a gene. CDR3 sequence reads: CATRKLLAGVVYEQYF. CDR3 bases: TGTGCCACCCGTAAACTACTAGCGGGAGTCGTCTACGAGCAGTACTTC.

The chain joins TRBV28 to TRBJ2-6, with D possibly TRBD1 on 5 matching bases. This CDR3 region has 17 residues. The germline CDR1 and CDR2 sequences are MDHEN and SYDVKM. Between the trimmed V and J ends, which lost 6 bases and 1 base, there was a span of 16 bases. The CDR3 DNA reads TGTGCCAGCAGCCCAAACAGCAGGGCGTCTGGGGCCAACGTCCTGACTTTC. Translated: CASSPNSRASGANVLTF. The full variable domain, with the rest looked up from reference TRBV28 and TRBJ2-6, is DVKVTQSSRYLVKRTGEKVFLECVQDMDHENMFWYRQDPGLGLRLIYFSYDVKMKEKGDIPEGYSVSREKKERFSLILESASTNQTSMYLCASSPNSRASGANVLTFGAGSRLTVL.

The chain recombines TRBV6-2 or TRBV6-3 with TRBJ2-5; D is unresolved. The CDR3 runs 16 residues. Germline CDR1 MNHEY, CDR2 SVGEGT. V lost 6 bases and J lost 5, with 22 bases in between. The CDR3 is CASSLFRGRPWETQYF. The CDR3, as DNA: TGTGCCAGCAGCCTATTCCGAGGCCGTCCTTGGGAGACCCAGTACTTC.

This chain joins TRBV5-1 and TRBJ2-1; D is unresolved. This CDR3 has 16 residues. V was clipped by 4 bases and J by 0 bases, with 14 bases between them. Germline CDR1 reads SGHRS; CDR2 reads YFSETQ. The chain's CDR3 is CASSPFPVGSYNEQFF. CDR3 coding DNA: TGCGCCAGCAGCCCATTCCCGGTTGGCTCCTACAATGAGCAGTTCTTC.

The rearrangement joins TRBV7-2 to TRBJ2-1; D is perhaps TRBD1 (5 bases). Deletions cut 3 bases from V and 8 bases from J, with 11 bases between. This CDR3 comprises 13 residues. CDR1 and CDR2 from the germline V gene are SGHTA and FQGNSA. The CDR3: CASSFGAGDEQFF. The DNA of the CDR3 is TGTGCCAGCAGCTTTGGGGCCGGCGATGAGCAGTTCTTC.

This rearrangement joins TRBV5-4 to TRBJ1-2; weak D call: TRBD1 (5 bases). In germline, CDR1 is SGHNT, CDR2 YYREEE (reference sequence). With 3 bases removed from V and 5 bases from J, the gap between germline ends came to 17 bases. The CDR3 is 15 residues long. The CDR3 loop reads CASSSGVRAEYGYTF. For the CDR3, the DNA is TGTGCCAGCAGCTCGGGGGTCAGGGCCGAATATGGCTACACCTTC.

The chain is built from TRBV18 and TRBJ1-5; D remains ambiguous. From germline, CDR1 is KGHSH and CDR2 LQKENI. Trimming stripped 2 bases from V and 0 bases from J, with 5 bases between. The CDR3 length is 14 residues. In DNA form, the CDR3 reads TGTGCCAGCTCACCAATATCTAGCAATCAGCCCCAGCATTTT. Encoded protein: CASSPISSNQPQHF.

The CDR3 nucleotides are TGTGCCAGCAGCGTAGACCTGACTAGCGGGAGAAGAAGATTCTTC. Its protein is CASSVDLTSGRRRFF. The chain combines TRBV9 with TRBJ2-1, with 12 positions matching TRBD2. The CDR3 contains 15 residues. Germline loops: CDR1 SGDLS, CDR2 YYNGEE. The trim removed 0 bases at V and 16 bases at J, leaving 11 bases unmatched.